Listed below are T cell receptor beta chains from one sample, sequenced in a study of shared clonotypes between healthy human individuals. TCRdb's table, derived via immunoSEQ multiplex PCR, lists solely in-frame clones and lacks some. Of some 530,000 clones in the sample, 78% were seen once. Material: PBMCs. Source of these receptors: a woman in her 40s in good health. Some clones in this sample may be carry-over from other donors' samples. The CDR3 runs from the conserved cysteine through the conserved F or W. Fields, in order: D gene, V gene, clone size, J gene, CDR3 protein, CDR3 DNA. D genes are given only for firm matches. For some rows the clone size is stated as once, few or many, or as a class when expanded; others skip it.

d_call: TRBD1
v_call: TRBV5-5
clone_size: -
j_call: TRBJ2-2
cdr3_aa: CASSLVGTGLNTGELFF
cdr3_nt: TGTGCCAGCAGCTTGGTCGGGACAGGGTTGAACACCGGGGAGCTGTTTTTT

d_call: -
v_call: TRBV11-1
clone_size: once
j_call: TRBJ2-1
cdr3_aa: CASSLGTRVGEQFF
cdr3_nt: TGTGCCAGCAGCTTAGGGACCCGAGTAGGCGAGCAGTTCTTC

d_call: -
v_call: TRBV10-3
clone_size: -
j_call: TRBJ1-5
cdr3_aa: CAISESRNQPQHF
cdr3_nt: TGTGCCATCAGTGAGTCGAGAAATCAGCCCCAGCATTTT

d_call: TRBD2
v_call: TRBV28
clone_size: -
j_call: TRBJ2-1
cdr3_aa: CASSSPGLASGNEQFF
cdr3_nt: TGTGCCAGCAGTTCCCCGGGACTAGCGTCTGGGAATGAGCAGTTCTTC

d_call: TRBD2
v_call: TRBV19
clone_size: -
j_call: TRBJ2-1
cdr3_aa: CASSGLAGAGEQFF
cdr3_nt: TGTGCCAGTAGCGGACTAGCGGGGGCGGGGGAGCAGTTCTTC

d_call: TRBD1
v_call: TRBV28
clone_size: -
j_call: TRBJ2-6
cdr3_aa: CASCRGLGGANVLTF
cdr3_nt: TGTGCCAGCTGCAGGGGGCTAGGAGGGGCCAACGTCCTGACTTTC

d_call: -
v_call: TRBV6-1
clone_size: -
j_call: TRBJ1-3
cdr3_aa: CASILGGSGNTIYF
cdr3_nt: TGTGCCAGCATTCTGGGAGGGTCTGGAAACACCATATATTTT

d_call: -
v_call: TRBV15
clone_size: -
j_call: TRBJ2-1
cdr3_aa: CATSQPDRGDYNEQFF
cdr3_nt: TGTGCCACCAGCCAACCCGACCGAGGAGATTACAATGAGCAGTTCTTC

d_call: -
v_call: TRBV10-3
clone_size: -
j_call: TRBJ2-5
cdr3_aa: CAIRDRGETQYF
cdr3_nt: TGTGCCATCAGGGACAGAGGAGAGACCCAGTACTTC

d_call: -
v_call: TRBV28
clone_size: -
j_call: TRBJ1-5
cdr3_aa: CASSYALMGGGNQPQHF
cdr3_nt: TGTGCCAGCAGTTACGCCCTGATGGGGGGCGGCAATCAGCCCCAGCATTTT

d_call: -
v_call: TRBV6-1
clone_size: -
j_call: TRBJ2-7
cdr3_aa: CAIGTLGIDYEQYF
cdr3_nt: TGTGCCATAGGGACGCTGGGGATAGACTACGAGCAGTACTTC

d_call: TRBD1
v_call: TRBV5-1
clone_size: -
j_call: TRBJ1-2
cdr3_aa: CASSFSGTEVGKGYTF
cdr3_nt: TGCGCCAGCAGCTTCTCCGGGACAGAGGTCGGTAAGGGCTACACCTTC

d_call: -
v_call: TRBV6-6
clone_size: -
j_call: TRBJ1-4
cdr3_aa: CASSYSGLNEKLFF
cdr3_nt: TGTGCCAGCAGTTACTCGGGCTTGAATGAAAAACTGTTTTTT

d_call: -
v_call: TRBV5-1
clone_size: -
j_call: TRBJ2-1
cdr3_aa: CASSLDGIVSYNEQFF
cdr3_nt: TGCGCCAGCAGCTTGGATGGAATTGTGTCCTACAATGAGCAGTTCTTC

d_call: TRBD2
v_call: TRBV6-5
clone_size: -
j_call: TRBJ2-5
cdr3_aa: CASSLTSGRLETQYF
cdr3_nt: TGTGCCAGCAGTTTGACTAGCGGGAGACTGGAGACCCAGTACTTC

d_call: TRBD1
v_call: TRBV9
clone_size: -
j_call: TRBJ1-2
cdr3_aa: CASSGPGQTDYGYTF
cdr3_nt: TGTGCCAGCAGCGGACCGGGACAGACGGACTATGGCTACACCTTC

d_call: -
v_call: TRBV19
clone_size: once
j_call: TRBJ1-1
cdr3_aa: CASSPQTNMNTEAFF
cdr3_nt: TGTGCCAGTAGTCCCCAGACAAATATGAACACTGAAGCTTTCTTT

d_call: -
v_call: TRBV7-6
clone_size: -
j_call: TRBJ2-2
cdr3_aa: CASSPSITNTGELFF
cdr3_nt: TGTGCCAGCAGCCCTAGCATAACGAACACCGGGGAGCTGTTTTTT

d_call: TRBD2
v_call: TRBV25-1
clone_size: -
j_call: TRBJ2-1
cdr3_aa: CASSEYAPSGRTDEQFF
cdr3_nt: TGTGCCAGCAGTGAATATGCCCCTAGCGGGAGGACCGATGAGCAGTTCTTC

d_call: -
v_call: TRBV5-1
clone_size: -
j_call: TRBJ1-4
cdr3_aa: CASSVTSSNEKLFF
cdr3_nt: TGCGCCAGCAGCGTGACAAGTTCTAATGAAAAACTGTTTTTT

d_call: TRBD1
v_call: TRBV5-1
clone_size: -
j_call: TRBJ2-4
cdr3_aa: CASSLGQGQNIQYF
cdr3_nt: TGCGCCAGCAGCCTGGGACAGGGGCAAAACATTCAGTACTTC

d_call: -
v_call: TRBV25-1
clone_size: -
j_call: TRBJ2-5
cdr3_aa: CASRSPGETQYF
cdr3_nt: TGTGCCAGCAGGAGCCCGGGAGAGACCCAGTACTTC

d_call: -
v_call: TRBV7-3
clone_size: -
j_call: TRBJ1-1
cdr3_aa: CASSVGENTEAFF
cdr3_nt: TGTGCCAGCAGCGTCGGGGAAAACACTGAAGCTTTCTTT

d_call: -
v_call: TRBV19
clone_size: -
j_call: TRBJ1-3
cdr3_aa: CASSHPLQSGSSGNTIYF
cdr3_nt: TGTGCCAGTAGTCACCCACTACAGTCCGGGTCCTCTGGAAACACCATATATTTT

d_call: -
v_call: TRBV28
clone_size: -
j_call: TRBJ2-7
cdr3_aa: CASSLSWAATYEQYF
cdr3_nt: TGTGCCAGCAGTTTGAGTTGGGCGGCAACCTACGAGCAGTACTTC